Reported below is one T cell receptor (beta chain). The antigen is undetermined. V lost 2 bases, J lost 3 bases, and 16 bases lay in between. The germline CDR1 and CDR2 sequences are LGHNA and YNFKEQ. This CDR3 has 17 residues. This record belongs to a study of cytomegalovirus exposure and HLA in healthy donors. Study results and limitations: There were about 160 TCR beta chains listed as cytomegalovirus-associated.

Primers: 60 Vbeta forward and 13 Jbeta reverse. Data came from immunoSEQ multiplex PCR; TCRdb stores just in-frame clones and leaves some out. With about 170,000 clones in the sample, the ten largest clones hold 0.79%. V and J are TRBV4-2 and TRBJ2-2, with D unresolved. Input material: PBMCs. The clonotype comes from a young woman in good health and CMV-seropositive. For the CDR3, the DNA is TGTGCCAGCAGCCAATCGGGTCTCGCCGAGTACACCGGGGAGCTGTTTTTT. Protein product: CASSQSGLAEYTGELFF.